This paragraph covers one T cell receptor (beta chain) sequence. CDR1 is LGHDT, CDR2 YNNKEL, per germline (reference sequence). The CDR3 totals 13 residues. Trimming cost V 4 bases and J 2 bases, with 7 bases left between them. Only in-frame clones appear in the TCRdb table, and some are missing; sequencing was by immunoSEQ multiplex PCR. The table lists around 200,000 clones, around 84% of them singletons. This record comes from a study of blood T cell repertoires in COVID-19. Study-level background: Material from acute and convalescent COVID-19 was sourced from the United States, Italy and Spain.

The chain joins TRBV3-1 (or the pseudogene TRBV3-2) to TRBJ2-3; D remains unclear. The sequencing input was peripheral blood. This clonotype was sampled from a man younger than 45 with active or convalescent COVID-19. Here the CDR3 reads CASSRQSTDTQYF. In DNA, the CDR3 is TGTGCCAGCAGCCGTCAGTCCACAGATACGCAGTATTTT.